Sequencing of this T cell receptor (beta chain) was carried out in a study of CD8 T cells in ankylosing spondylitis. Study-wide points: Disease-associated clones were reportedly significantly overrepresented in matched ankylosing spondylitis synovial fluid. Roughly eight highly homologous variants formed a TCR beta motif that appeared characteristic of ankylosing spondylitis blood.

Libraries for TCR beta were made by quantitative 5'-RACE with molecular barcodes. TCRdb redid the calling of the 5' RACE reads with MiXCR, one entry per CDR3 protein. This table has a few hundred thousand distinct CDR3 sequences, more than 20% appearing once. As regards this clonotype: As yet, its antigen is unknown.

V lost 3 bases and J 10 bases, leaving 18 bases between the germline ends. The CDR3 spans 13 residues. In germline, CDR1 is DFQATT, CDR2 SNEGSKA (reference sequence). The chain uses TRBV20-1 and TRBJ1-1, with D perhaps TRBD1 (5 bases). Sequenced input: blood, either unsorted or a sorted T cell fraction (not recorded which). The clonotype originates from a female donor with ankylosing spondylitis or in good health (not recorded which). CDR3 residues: CSASLLGRVVAFF. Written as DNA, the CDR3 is TGCAGTGCTAGCCTACTAGGCAGGGTGGTAGCTTTCTTT.